This passage covers 3 T cell receptor beta chains from one sample sequenced in a study. TCRdb itself ran the 5' RACE reads through MiXCR, one entry per CDR3 protein. The sample consists of approximately 21,000 distinct CDR3 sequences, about 31% of them appearing once. Input material: tumor-infiltrating naive CD4+ T cells sorted from the breast tumor. Subset here: naive CD4+ T cells, CD4+CD45RA+CD25-. Source of these receptors: a female donor with breast cancer.

This clonotype is deemed medium-sized. This chain joins TRBV29-1 and TRBJ2-4; 7 bases fit TRBD2. CDR1 and CDR2 from the germline V gene are SQVTM and ANQGSEA. The CDR3 length is 14 residues. CDR3 protein: CSILATNTKNIQYF. CDR3 nucleotide sequence: TGCAGTATACTAGCGACGAATACCAAAAACATTCAGTACTTC.

Relative to its sample, this clonotype is medium-sized. The chain is built from TRBV7-8 and TRBJ2-7; TRBD1 aligns across 8 bases. Trimming took 5 bases from V and 0 from J; bases not matched to a gene: 6. This CDR3 contains 15 residues. Germline CDR1 is SGHVS and CDR2 is FQNEAQ. The CDR3 DNA follows: TGTGCCAGCAGCGCCGGGACAGGCCGCTCCTACGAGCAGTACTTC. This codes for CASSAGTGRSYEQYF.

This clonotype is medium-sized by share. V usage is TRBV5-5 and J usage is TRBJ2-5; the match to TRBD1 covers 9 bases. V lost 6 bases to trimming and J lost 5 bases; unmatched junction nucleotides: 14. Germline V gives CDR1 SGHKS, CDR2 YYEKEE (reference sequence). CDR3 length: 16 amino acids. In nucleotides, the CDR3 is TGTGCCAGCAACCCTTCTGGACAGGGGTTTTTGGAGACCCAGTACTTC. This gives the protein CASNPSGQGFLETQYF.